This T cell receptor (beta chain) was sequenced for a study of T-cell memory formation after mild COVID-19. Study-level results: Memory cells collected pre-infection included some clones that later responded, suggesting cross-reactive memory joined. The authors did not confirm SARS-CoV-2 specificity of second-wave clones peaking day 37.

Via MiXCR, TCRdb re-called the 5' RACE reads, giving one row per CDR3 protein. Among 220,000 or so distinct CDR3 sequences listed, more than 8% were seen once. CDR3 length equals 14 residues. CDR1 SGHKS and CDR2 YYEKEE come from the germline V gene (reference sequence). V was pared by 0 bases and J by 6 bases, with 9 bases between. In its sample, this clonotype ranks as medium-sized. Its target is unknown. The receptor was isolated from a young man who had mild COVID-19 (a few samples of this study predate the infection). Cell type and time point are not known. The chain employs TRBV5-5 and TRBJ1-4; no clear D. The material sequenced was PBMCs or a T cell subset sorted from them (not recorded which). The CDR3 is CASSLGLGHEKLFF. CDR3 coding DNA: TGTGCCAGCAGCTTGGGATTGGGCCATGAAAAACTGTTTTTT.